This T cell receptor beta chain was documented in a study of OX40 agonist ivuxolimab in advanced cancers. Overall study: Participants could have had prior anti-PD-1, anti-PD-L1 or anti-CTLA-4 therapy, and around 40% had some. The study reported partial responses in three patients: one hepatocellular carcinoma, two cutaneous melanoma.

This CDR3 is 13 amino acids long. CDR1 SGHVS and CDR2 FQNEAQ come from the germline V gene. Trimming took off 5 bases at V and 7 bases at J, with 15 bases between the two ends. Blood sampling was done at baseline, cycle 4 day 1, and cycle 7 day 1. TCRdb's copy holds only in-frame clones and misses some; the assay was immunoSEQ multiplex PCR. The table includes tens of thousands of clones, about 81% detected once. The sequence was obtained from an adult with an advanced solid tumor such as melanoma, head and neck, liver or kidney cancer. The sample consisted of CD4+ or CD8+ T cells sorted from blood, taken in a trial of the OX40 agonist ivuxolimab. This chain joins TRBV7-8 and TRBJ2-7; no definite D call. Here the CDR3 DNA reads TGTGCCAGCAGCCTGGTCGTGGGAAGGGAGCAGTACTTC. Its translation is CASSLVVGREQYF. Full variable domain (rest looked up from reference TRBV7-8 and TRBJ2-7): GAGVSQSPRYKVAKRGQDVALRCDPISGHVSLFWYQQALGQGPEFLTYFQNEAQLDKSGLPSDRFFAERPEGSVSTLKIQRTQQEDSAVYLCASSLVVGREQYFGPGTRLTVT.